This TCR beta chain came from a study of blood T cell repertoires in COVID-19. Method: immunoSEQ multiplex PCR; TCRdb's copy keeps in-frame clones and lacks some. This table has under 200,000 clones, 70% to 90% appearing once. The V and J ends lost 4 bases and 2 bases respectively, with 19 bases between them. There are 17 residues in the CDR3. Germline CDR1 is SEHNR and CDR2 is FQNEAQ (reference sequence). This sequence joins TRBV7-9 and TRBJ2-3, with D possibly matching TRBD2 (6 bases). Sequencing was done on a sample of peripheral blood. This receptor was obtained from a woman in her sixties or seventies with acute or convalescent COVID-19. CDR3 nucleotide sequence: TGTGCCAGCAGCTCGGGTTCACTAGCTCATTTCACAGATACGCAGTATTTT. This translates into CASSSGSLAHFTDTQYF. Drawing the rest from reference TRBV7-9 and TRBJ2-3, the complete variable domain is DTGVSQNPRHKITKRGQNVTFRCDPISEHNRLYWYRQTLGQGPEFLTYFQNEAQLEKSRLLSDRFSAERPKGSFSTLEIQRTEQGDSAMYLCASSSGSLAHFTDTQYFGPGTRLTVL.